The present TCR beta chain was sequenced within a study of blood T cells in healthy people across ages. Study-level background: Template switching recovered approximately one barcoded beta molecule for every two T cells.

A second PCR of roughly 7 to 11 cycles used a sample-barcoded 5' primer and a J-beta primer mix. Sequencing of every sample gave 2.5 million or more CDR3-containing paired-end reads. Each CDR3 protein gets one entry after TCRdb re-called the 5' RACE reads with MiXCR. Of about a million distinct CDR3 sequences in the sample, 35% to 40% were seen once. Whole-study results and caveats: What prevented conclusive comparison of naive and antigen-experienced cells was that PBMCs were unsorted. The study found more naive CD4+ cells and higher diversity in long-lived than aged donors.

J gave up 3 bases and V 7 bases, and 9 bases lay outside the gene matches. CDR1 MNHNS and CDR2 SASEGT come from the germline V gene. The CDR3 is 15 residues long. Comment on this clonotype: The antigen is unknown.

The chain has TRBV6-1 and TRBJ2-1; 7 bases are shared with TRBD2. This receptor was taken from a young man in good health. Sequenced material: blood. CDR3 DNA sequence: TGTGCCAGCACCCCCGGGCCTAGCGGCTACAATGAGCAGTTCTTC. Translated, it gives CASTPGPSGYNEQFF.